What follows describes a single T cell receptor beta chain. PCR involved 60 Vbeta and 13 Jbeta primers. Per the original data handling: The count from a later analysis was some 80 million unique TCR beta chains, some 11 million of them shared. Some clones are missing from TCRdb's copy, which holds only in-frame ones; the method was immunoSEQ multiplex PCR. V, J and clone size derive from that table, while D and trimming were established from the DNA sequence. The profile shows over 150,000 clones, more than 65% of them singletons. The data originate from a study of cytomegalovirus exposure and HLA in healthy donors. This CDR3 is 13 amino acids long. In germline, CDR1 is SSHAT, CDR2 FNYEAQ (reference sequence). V lost 3 bases, J lost 9 bases, and 12 bases lay in between.

Input material: PBMCs. V usage is TRBV7-7 and J usage is TRBJ1-3, with D perhaps matching TRBD1 (5 bases). The source of this sequence is a girl aged 5 to 17 in good health and CMV-seropositive. CDR3 protein: CASSLGPLGTIYF. The DNA for the CDR3 is TGTGCCAGCAGCTTGGGGCCACTTGGCACCATATATTTT.